This TCR beta chain was sequenced for a study of cytomegalovirus exposure and HLA in healthy donors. About the research overall: The Caucasian-associated ancestry cluster held over 65% of a few hundred genotyped donors. Whole-study findings and limits: Accounts indicate the classifier identified cytomegalovirus status with strong specificity and sensitivity. Three CMV-associated chains were confirmed in vitro to be specific for CMV antigens. As a later analysis revealed, most CMV-associated TCR beta chains appeared HLA-restricted.

For this clone: Its antigen is as yet unknown.

V was clipped by 5 bases and J by 1 base, with 8 bases between them. This CDR3 has 13 residues. The germline CDR1 and CDR2 sequences are SGHTA and FQGNSA. Primers for the PCR totalled 60 Vbeta and 13 Jbeta. TCRdb's copy holds only in-frame clones and misses some; the assay was immunoSEQ multiplex PCR. The data contain more than 95,000 clones, 69% of them seen just once; the ten biggest clones take up around 3.5%. The sequencing sample was made of PBMCs. This receptor was taken from a young man in good health and CMV-seronegative. The chain couples TRBV7-2 to TRBJ1-1; D might be TRBD1 (6 bases). The CDR3: CASSADRNTEAFF. CDR3 DNA sequence: TGTGCCAGCAGCGCGGACAGGAACACTGAAGCTTTCTTT.